The rows below give T cell receptor beta chains drawn from one sample of a study of T-cell reconstitution after alpha-beta-depleted transplantation in children. TCRdb processed the PCR reads anew with MiXCR; each CDR3 protein has one entry. The repertoire holds about 6,100 distinct CDR3 sequences, with more than 15% as singletons. This specimen consisted of PBMCs, mostly from graft donor cells, obtained 60 days after TCRalphabeta/CD19-depleted stem cell transplant. The receptors shown here come from a male patient between 10 and 17 years old who had a stem cell transplant for acute myeloid leukemia, so the T cells may come from the graft donor. The CDR3 runs from the conserved cysteine through the conserved F or W.

V gene: TRBV29-1; J gene: TRBJ1-1; CDR3 protein: CSVLRQLNTEAFF
V gene: TRBV28; J gene: TRBJ1-2; CDR3 protein: CASRTGWYGYTF
V gene: TRBV20-1; J gene: TRBJ2-2; CDR3 protein: CSAQRVGSTGELFF
V gene: TRBV3-1; J gene: TRBJ2-1; CDR3 protein: CASSQGALSYNEQFF
V gene: TRBV20-1; J gene: TRBJ2-2; CDR3 protein: CSAQSRMNTGELFF
V gene: TRBV7-2; J gene: TRBJ2-1; CDR3 protein: CASSLGPGGAYNEQFF
V gene: TRBV20-1; J gene: TRBJ1-6; CDR3 protein: CSAIGGNSPLHF
V gene: TRBV5-6; J gene: TRBJ2-1; CDR3 protein: CASRGLAGDYSEQFF
V gene: TRBV20-1; J gene: TRBJ2-1; CDR3 protein: CSARVGLAVMSSYNEQFF
V gene: TRBV7-2; J gene: TRBJ2-1; CDR3 protein: CASSFSLSSYNEQFF
V gene: TRBV29-1; J gene: TRBJ2-5; CDR3 protein: CSVERVYQETQYF
V gene: TRBV28; J gene: TRBJ2-7; CDR3 protein: CASNHYEQYF
V gene: TRBV28; J gene: TRBJ2-1; CDR3 protein: CASSLFGTGGARRQFF
V gene: TRBV28; J gene: TRBJ2-3; CDR3 protein: CASSLLTGGIGPDTQYF
V gene: TRBV20-1; J gene: TRBJ2-7; CDR3 protein: CSSEVSGTAEYEQYF
V gene: TRBV28; J gene: TRBJ2-5; CDR3 protein: CASSSPGETQYF
V gene: TRBV28; J gene: TRBJ2-3; CDR3 protein: CASSFGRETDTQYF
V gene: TRBV30; J gene: TRBJ2-3; CDR3 protein: CAWRPGTDTQYF
V gene: TRBV6-5; J gene: TRBJ2-1; CDR3 protein: CASSYPLGGVGNEQFF
V gene: TRBV7-2; J gene: TRBJ2-7; CDR3 protein: CASSHPGLRLEQYF
V gene: TRBV6-4; J gene: TRBJ2-6; CDR3 protein: CASSPYVRTGASGANVLTF
V gene: TRBV4-2; J gene: TRBJ1-2; CDR3 protein: CASSQAQYGYTF
V gene: TRBV20-1; J gene: TRBJ2-1; CDR3 protein: CSASGPGYNEQFF
V gene: TRBV28; J gene: TRBJ2-7; CDR3 protein: CATLGVASNGPAWEQYF